This T cell receptor (beta chain) comes out of a study of CD8 T cells in ankylosing spondylitis. TCRdb passed the 5' RACE reads through MiXCR, listing each CDR3 protein once. Of some 800,000 distinct CDR3 sequences listed, 12% are singletons. As regards this clonotype: Its antigen remains unknown.

Study-level results: Made up of about eight highly homologous variants, a TCR beta motif appeared characteristic of ankylosing spondylitis blood.

There are 15 residues in the CDR3. V lost 4 bases to trimming and J lost 3 bases, with 13 bases between them. Germline assignment: CDR1 LGHNA and CDR2 YSLEER. This clonotype was sampled from a male donor with ankylosing spondylitis. Sequenced input: blood, either unsorted or a sorted T cell fraction (not recorded which). This chain joins TRBV4-3 and TRBJ2-1; no firm D call. CDR3 loop: CASSPIADFYNEQFF. The CDR3 nucleotides are TGCGCCAGCAGCCCGATAGCTGACTTCTACAATGAGCAGTTCTTC.